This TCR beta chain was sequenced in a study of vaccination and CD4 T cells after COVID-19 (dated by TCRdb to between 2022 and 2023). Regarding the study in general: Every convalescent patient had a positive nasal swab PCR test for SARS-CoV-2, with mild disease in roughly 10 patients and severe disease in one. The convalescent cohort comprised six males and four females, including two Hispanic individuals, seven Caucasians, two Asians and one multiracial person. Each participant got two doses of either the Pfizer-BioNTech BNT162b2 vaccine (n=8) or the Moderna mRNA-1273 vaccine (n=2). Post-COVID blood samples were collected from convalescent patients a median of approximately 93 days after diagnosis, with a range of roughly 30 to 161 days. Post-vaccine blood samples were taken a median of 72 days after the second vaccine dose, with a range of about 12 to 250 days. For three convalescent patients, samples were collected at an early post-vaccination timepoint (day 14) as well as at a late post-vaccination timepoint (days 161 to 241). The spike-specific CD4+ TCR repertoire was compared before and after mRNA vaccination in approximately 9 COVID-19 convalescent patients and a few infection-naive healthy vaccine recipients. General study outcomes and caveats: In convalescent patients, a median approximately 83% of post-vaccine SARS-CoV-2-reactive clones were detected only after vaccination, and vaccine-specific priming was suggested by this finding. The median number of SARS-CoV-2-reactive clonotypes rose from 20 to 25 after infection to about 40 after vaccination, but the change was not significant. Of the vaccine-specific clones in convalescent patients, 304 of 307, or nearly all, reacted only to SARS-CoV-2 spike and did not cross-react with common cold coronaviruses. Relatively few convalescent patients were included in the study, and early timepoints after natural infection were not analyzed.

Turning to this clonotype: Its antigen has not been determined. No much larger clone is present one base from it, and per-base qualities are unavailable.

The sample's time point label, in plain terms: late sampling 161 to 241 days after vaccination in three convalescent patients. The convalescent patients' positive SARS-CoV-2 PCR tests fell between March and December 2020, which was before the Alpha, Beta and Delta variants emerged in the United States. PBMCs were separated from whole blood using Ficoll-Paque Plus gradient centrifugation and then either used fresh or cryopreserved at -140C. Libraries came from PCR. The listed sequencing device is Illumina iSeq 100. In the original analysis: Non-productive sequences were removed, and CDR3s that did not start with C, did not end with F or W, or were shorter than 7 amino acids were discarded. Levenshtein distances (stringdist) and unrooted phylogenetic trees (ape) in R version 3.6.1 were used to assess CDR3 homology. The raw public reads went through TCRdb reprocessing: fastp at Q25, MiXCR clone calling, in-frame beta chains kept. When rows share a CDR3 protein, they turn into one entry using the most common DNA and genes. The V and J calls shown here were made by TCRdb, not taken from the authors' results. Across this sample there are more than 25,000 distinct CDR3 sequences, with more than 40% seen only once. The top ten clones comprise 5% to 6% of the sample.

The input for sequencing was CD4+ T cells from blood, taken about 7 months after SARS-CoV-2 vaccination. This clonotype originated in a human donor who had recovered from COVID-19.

For the CDR3, the sequence is CASSLEPSGSPHEQYF. The DNA sequence is given as TGCGCCAGCAGCTTGGAACCTAGCGGGAGTCCTCACGAGCAGTACTTC. The chain links TRBV5-1 with TRBJ2-7, with 10 middle bases fitting TRBD2. From the cysteine through the phenylalanine, the CDR3 covers 16 amino acids. Of the read, only the CDR3 DNA is kept; its 48 bases are in frame from base 1. V loses 0 bases at its end and J loses 5 bases; junction bases beyond the gene matches: 8. Taken from the germline V gene, the CDR1 and CDR2 loops are SGHRS and YFSETQ. The reference TRBV5-1 and TRBJ2-7 proteins fill in what lies around the CDR3, so the full variable domain reads KAGVTQTPRYLIKTRGQQVTLSCSPISGHRSVSWYQQTPGQGLQFLFEYFSETQRNKGNFPGRFSGRQFSNSRSEMNVSTLELGDSALYLCASSLEPSGSPHEQYFGPGTRLTVT.